The rows below give T cell receptor beta chains drawn from one sample of a study of T-cell memory formation after mild COVID-19. TCRdb independently ran MiXCR on the 5' RACE reads; one entry per CDR3 protein. Of about 360,000 distinct CDR3 sequences listed, 14% were seen once; the top ten hold about 22%. The sequenced sample was PBMCs or a T cell subset sorted from them (not recorded which). These receptors all stem from a man aged 18 to 29 who had mild COVID-19 (a few samples of this study predate the infection). Cell type and time point are not known. The CDR3 runs from the conserved cysteine through the conserved F or W. The D gene is left open where the match is weak. The size entry is marked missing in some rows and otherwise reads once, few, many or a size class.

>TRBV5-4|NA|TRBJ2-3|NA
TGTGCCAGCCACTATAGACAGGCGGGGGATACGCAGTATTTT
CASHYRQAGDTQYF
>TRBV4-1|NA|TRBJ2-5|few
TGCGCCAGCAGCCCGGTACTCCAAGAGACCCAGTACTTC
CASSPVLQETQYF
>TRBV3-1|NA|TRBJ1-6|few
TGTGCCAGCAGCCAAGGGACAGAAAATTTGCCCCTCCACTTT
CASSQGTENLPLHF
>TRBV29-1|NA|TRBJ1-1|few
TGCAGCGTTGGTCCCAGGATGAACACTGAAGCTTTCTTT
CSVGPRMNTEAFF
>TRBV7-2|NA|TRBJ2-1|NA
TGTGCCAGCACCATAATGTACAATGAGCAGTTCTTC
CASTIMYNEQFF
>TRBV7-9|NA|TRBJ2-1|NA
TGTGCCAGCAGCTTAGTATGGCCTGAGCAGTTCTTC
CASSLVWPEQFF
>TRBV3-1|NA|TRBJ1-1|few
TGTGCCAGCAGCCCGAACCCTCAAAACACTGAAGCTTTCTTT
CASSPNPQNTEAFF
>TRBV7-9|NA|TRBJ2-4|NA
TGTGCCAGCAGCCCCCATGGGAGGGGGCTTTGGTTC
CASSPHGRGLWF
>TRBV27|NA|TRBJ1-6|once
TGTGCCAGCAGTTTACTCTTAACAGGGAGCGGGGCCTCACCCCTCCACTTT
CASSLLLTGSGASPLHF
>TRBV11-2|NA|TRBJ2-1|NA
TGTGCCAGCAGCTCTGACTGGGGGGACCTTCAGTTCTTC
CASSSDWGDLQFF
>TRBV5-6|NA|TRBJ2-5|many
TGTGCCAGCAGTTGGGACGGCACGAGGGCCCAGTACTTC
CASSWDGTRAQYF
>TRBV5-6|NA|TRBJ2-3|NA
TGTGCCAGCAGCTTCCCCCCGATCGGTACGCAGTATTTT
CASSFPPIGTQYF
>TRBV6-1|NA|TRBJ1-5|NA
TGTGCCAGCAGTGCCATAGGGAATCAGCCCCAGCATTTT
CASSAIGNQPQHF
>TRBV2|NA|TRBJ1-2|NA
TGTGCCAGCAAAGCGGACTATGGCTACACCTTC
CASKADYGYTF